The 19 T cell receptor beta chains reported below all come from one sample, sequenced in a study of blood T cell repertoires in COVID-19. The table came from immunoSEQ multiplex PCR; TCRdb's copy has only in-frame clones and leaves some out. Of 250,000 to 300,000 clones in the sample, 81% were seen once. The material sequenced was peripheral blood. The receptors come from an older woman with active or convalescent COVID-19.

As concerns this clone: At one boundary the junction diverges from the germline segment, which might be a read error. The rearrangement links TRBV3-1 (or the pseudogene TRBV3-2) to TRBJ1-6; 8 nucleotides agree with TRBD1. The germline V gene encodes CDR1 LGHDT and CDR2 YNNKEL (reference sequence). CDR3 length equals 19 residues. As DNA, the CDR3 is TGTGCCAGCAGCCAAGACGAAAGGGACAGGACCATCTATTATTCACCCCTCCACTTT. Translated: CASSQDERDRTIYYSPLHF.

The V gene is TRBV6-1, the J gene TRBJ2-3, with D possibly TRBD1 on 5 matching bases. V was shortened by 3 bases and J by 2 bases, with 9 bases between the two germline ends. Germline values: CDR1 MNHNS, CDR2 SASEGT. CDR3 size: 14 residues. CDR3 sequence (DNA): TGTGCCAGCAGTGAGGGGCCGCACACAGATACGCAGTATTTT. Residues: CASSEGPHTDTQYF.

The V gene is TRBV25-1, the J gene TRBJ1-2; 9 bases are a match to TRBD1. The CDR3 has 16 amino acids. J was trimmed by 5 bases and V by 3 bases; bases with no gene match: 10. The germline V gene encodes CDR1 MGHDK and CDR2 SYGVNS. The chain's CDR3 is CASSEFSYGQGYGYTF. The CDR3 DNA is TGTGCCAGCAGTGAGTTTTCCTACGGACAGGGGTATGGCTACACCTTC.

This clone showed up just a few times. The rearrangement links TRBV5-1 to TRBJ2-7, with D tentatively TRBD1 (7 bases). The V and J ends lost 4 bases and 4 bases respectively, with 15 bases between them. The germline gives CDR1 SGHRS, CDR2 YFSETQ. CDR3 size: 14 residues. CDR3 bases: TGCGCCAGCAGCCAGGGGGGCGTTCAATACGAGCAGTACTTC. Amino acids: CASSQGGVQYEQYF.

J is TRBJ1-1 and V is TRBV3-1 (or the pseudogene TRBV3-2); the match to TRBD1 covers 10 bases. Unmatched junction bases numbered 12, after V lost 4 bases and J lost 10 bases. The germline gives CDR1 LGHDT, CDR2 YNNKEL (reference sequence). The CDR3 runs 15 residues. The CDR3 nucleotides read TGTGCCAGCAGCCTCACCGGGACAGGGGACGGAGCAGCTTTCTTT. It yields the protein CASSLTGTGDGAAFF.

This chain links TRBV27 with TRBJ2-2, with 9 bases matching TRBD1. This CDR3 is built from 15 residues. Germline-derived CDR1 and CDR2 are MNHEY and SMNVEV (reference sequence). Unmatched junction bases numbered 6, after V lost 2 bases and J lost 8 bases. The CDR3 DNA follows: TGTGCCAGCAGTTTAGAGACAGGGGGTATTGGGGAGCTGTTTTTT. Protein: CASSLETGGIGELFF.

In nucleotides, the CDR3 is TGTGCCAGCTCACCACAGGGGGCTTTGGGTGAAAAACTGTTTTTT. This codes for CASSPQGALGEKLFF. The rearrangement joins TRBV18 to TRBJ1-4; 7 bases line up with TRBD1. This CDR3 spans 15 amino acids. CDR1 and CDR2 from the germline V gene are KGHSH and LQKENI. The ends lost 1 base at V and 7 bases at J; junction bases unmatched: 6. Looking up the rest from reference TRBV18 and TRBJ1-4 gives the full variable domain: NAGVMQNPRHLVRRRGQEARLRCSPMKGHSHVYWYRQLPEEGLKFMVYLQKENIIDESGMPKERFSAEFPKEGPSILRIQQVVRGDSAAYFCASSPQGALGEKLFFGSGTQLSVL.

The chain couples TRBV4-1 to TRBJ1-4, with D perhaps matching TRBD1 (6 bases). V was pared by 6 bases and J by 4 bases, with 21 bases between. There are 17 residues in the CDR3. Germline V gene data show CDR1 as MGHRA and CDR2 as YSYEKL. Here the CDR3 reads CASRRSPYREINEKLFF. The CDR3 coding sequence is TGCGCCAGCAGGCGATCCCCCTACAGGGAAATTAATGAAAAACTGTTTTTT.

The genes are TRBV5-1 and TRBJ2-5, with D perhaps TRBD2 (7 bases). Per germline, CDR1 SGHRS and CDR2 YFSETQ. The CDR3 covers 16 residues. With 5 bases removed from V and 2 bases from J, the gap between germline ends came to 19 bases. CDR3 region: CASRSLAGAPQETQYF. The CDR3 DNA follows: TGCGCCAGCAGGTCACTTGCGGGGGCCCCTCAAGAGACCCAGTACTTC.

The chain combines TRBV30 with TRBJ2-1; perhaps TRBD2 as D (7 bases). The CDR3 length is 15 residues. V was clipped by 1 base and J by 5 bases, with 15 bases between them. CDR1 is GTSNPN, CDR2 SVGIG, per germline (reference sequence). Here the CDR3 reads CAWSAGASGHNEQFF. In DNA form, the CDR3 reads TGTGCCTGGAGTGCGGGGGCTAGCGGCCACAATGAGCAGTTCTTC.

This rearrangement joins TRBV30 to TRBJ1-4; D possibly corresponds to TRBD1 (6 bases). Between the trimmed V and J ends, which lost 1 base and 7 bases, there was a span of 13 bases. Germline V gives CDR1 GTSNPN, CDR2 SVGIG (reference sequence). This CDR3 spans 14 amino acids. The CDR3 spells CAWSGTGTREKLFF. Written as DNA, the CDR3 is TGTGCCTGGAGTGGAACCGGGACACGTGAAAAACTGTTTTTT.

The genes are TRBV30 and TRBJ1-5; 9 bases agree with TRBD1. This CDR3 contains 13 residues. CDR1 is GTSNPN and CDR2 is SVGIG in the germline V gene (reference sequence). The ends lost 5 bases at V and 3 bases at J; junction bases unmatched: 2. The CDR3, as DNA: TGTGCCTGGGAACAGGGGGCCAATCAGCCCCAGCATTTT. Its protein is CAWEQGANQPQHF.

The chain's CDR3 is CASSISIPTEAFF. For the CDR3, the DNA is TGTGCCAGTAGTATAAGCATCCCCACTGAAGCTTTCTTT. This chain connects TRBV19 to TRBJ1-1; D remains ambiguous. The CDR3 runs 13 residues. CDR1 and CDR2 (germline): LNHDA, SQIVND (reference sequence). V dropped 2 bases and J dropped 4 bases, with 8 bases sitting between them.

V usage is TRBV7-9 and J usage is TRBJ2-1; 9 bases map to TRBD2. V was pared by 1 base and J by 0 bases, with 7 bases of the junction left unmatched. Germline CDR1 reads SEHNR; CDR2 reads FQNEAQ (reference sequence). The CDR3 length is 18 residues. CDR3 nucleotide sequence: TGTGCCAGCAGCTTAGAAGCGGGGGGCGGGACCTCCTACAATGAGCAGTTCTTC. This codes for CASSLEAGGGTSYNEQFF.

This clone was seen a handful of times. The chain joins TRBV12-3 or TRBV12-4 to TRBJ2-5; no clear D. CDR3 length: 13 residues. With 6 bases removed from V and 3 bases from J, the gap between germline ends came to 11 bases. The CDR3 coding sequence is TGTGCCAGCAGGTACTATGGCGAAGAGACCCAGTACTTC. This gives the protein CASRYYGEETQYF.

CDR3 residues: CATSRDRNSPLHF. The DNA for the CDR3 is TGTGCCACCAGCAGAGACCGTAATTCACCCCTCCACTTT. This chain connects TRBV15 to TRBJ1-6; D unresolved. CDR1 LNHNV and CDR2 YYDKDF come from the germline V gene (reference sequence). This CDR3 contains 13 residues. With 0 bases removed from V and 6 bases from J, the gap between germline ends came to 3 bases.

The rearrangement uses TRBV2 and TRBJ2-2, with D possibly TRBD2 on 5 matching bases. The germline gives CDR1 SNHLY, CDR2 FYNNEI. This CDR3 spans 13 amino acids. The germline V and J ends were trimmed by 7 bases and 3 bases, with 9 bases remaining between them. In DNA form, the CDR3 reads TGTGCCAGCACCGACTATTACACCGGGGAGCTGTTTTTT. It codes for CASTDYYTGELFF.

This clone came up once. The chain is built from TRBV3-1 (or the pseudogene TRBV3-2) and TRBJ2-3; 12 nucleotides match TRBD2. The V segment lost 1 base and the J segment 1 base; nucleotides outside the gene matches: 6. The CDR3 covers 18 residues. Germline V gives CDR1 LGHDT, CDR2 YNNKEL (reference sequence). CDR3 region: CASSQAGTSGGRTDTQYF. CDR3 DNA: TGTGCCAGCAGCCAAGCGGGCACTAGCGGGGGGCGCACAGATACGCAGTATTTT.

The chain uses TRBV11-2 and TRBJ2-2, with TRBD1 matching over 7 bases. There are 17 residues in the CDR3. The J segment lost 4 bases and the V segment lost 1 base, leaving 9 bases of the junction unmatched. Germline V gives CDR1 SGHAT, CDR2 FQNNGV. The CDR3 is CASSLVGGPLSTGELFF. DNA of the CDR3: TGTGCCAGCAGCTTAGTAGGGGGCCCCCTCAGCACCGGGGAGCTGTTTTTT.